This TCR beta chain appears in the sequencing data of a study of blood T cell repertoires in COVID-19. For the study at large: Both acute and convalescent COVID-19 samples were obtained from the United States, Italy and Spain.

The table came from immunoSEQ multiplex PCR; TCRdb's copy has only in-frame clones and leaves some out. In the table there are 120,000 or so clones, approximately 90% of which are singletons. The TCR was taken from a woman aged 50 to 60 with acute or convalescent COVID-19. The sample taken for sequencing was peripheral blood.

The CDR3 sequence: CASRTGAYNEQFF. Here the CDR3 DNA reads TGTGCCAGCAGAACAGGCGCCTACAATGAGCAGTTCTTC. The rearrangement uses TRBV6-5 and TRBJ2-1; D might be TRBD1 (5 bases). Per the germline V gene, CDR1 is MNHEY and CDR2 is SVGAGI. Deletions cut 6 bases from V and 2 bases from J, with 8 bases between. This CDR3 has 13 amino acids.